Shown below are 4 T cell receptor beta chains from a single sample sequenced in a study of Graves' ophthalmopathy and Graves' hyperthyroidism (dated 2018 in TCRdb). These reads were obtained on an Illumina HiSeq 2000. For repertoire sequencing, the TCR beta CDR3 regions were amplified from RNA transcripts. HTBI primers and the Qiagen OneStep RT-PCR kit were used in a first-round RT-PCR, which was followed by a second-round multiplex PCR, size selection and purification. TCRdb took the public reads, trimmed them with fastp at Q25, ran MiXCR for clone calling and kept in-frame beta chains. When rows share a CDR3 protein, they turn into one entry using the most common DNA and genes. A total of roughly 410,000 distinct CDR3 sequences appear in this sample, 15% of them only once. The ten biggest clones cover 5.5% to 7% of the sample. Sequencing used peripheral blood. The receptor source for this set is a woman under 30 with stable Graves' hyperthyroidism. Donor details come from another sample of the same person, matched by shared clones.

This clonotype was counted many times. The chain is built from TRBV20-1 and TRBJ1-3; D not certain. The V gene's germline CDR1 is DFQATT and CDR2 SNEGSKA (reference sequence). The CDR3 extends over 14 amino acids. V gave up 3 bases and J gave up 3 bases, with 12 bases separating them. CDR3 in amino acids: CSARGGGNGNTIYF. CDR3 bases: TGCAGTGCTAGGGGTGGAGGGAATGGAAACACCATATATTTT.

In this sample, this clonotype turned up many times. The rearrangement uses TRBV28 and TRBJ1-1; TRBD1 might be the D (5 bases). The CDR3 sequence is 15 residues long. Germline V gene data show CDR1 as MDHEN and CDR2 as SYDVKM. Trimming stripped 2 bases from V and 0 bases from J, with 10 bases between. The DNA of the CDR3 is TGTGCCAGCAGTTTACGGCGGGGCCTGAACACTGAAGCTTTCTTT. It encodes CASSLRRGLNTEAFF.

The chain joins TRBV6-1 to TRBJ2-5; TRBD1 matches at 10 bases. This CDR3 spans 15 amino acids. Germline V CDR1 and CDR2: MNHNS, SASEGT. Trimming took 1 base from V and 5 from J; bases not matched to a gene: 4. The CDR3 spells CASSEGTGGYETQYF. For the CDR3, the DNA is TGTGCCAGCAGTGAAGGGACAGGGGGATATGAGACCCAGTACTTC.

As regards this clonotype: A much bigger clone sits one base away, suggesting this may be a read error. The chain has TRBV6-5 and TRBJ1-3; D unresolved. This CDR3 contains 14 residues. Germline-derived CDR1 and CDR2 are MNHEY and SVGAGI. CDR3 region: CATQLSSGGSTIYF. The CDR3 nucleotides read TGTGCCACCCAGTTGAGTTCGGGTGGAAGCACCATATATTTT.